The source of this T cell receptor (beta chain) is a study of radiation and T cells in renal cell carcinoma. Per germline, CDR1 SGHVS and CDR2 FQNEAQ. The ends lost 1 base at V and 6 bases at J; junction bases unmatched: 6. The CDR3 spans 15 residues. Some clones are missing from TCRdb's copy, which holds only in-frame ones; the method was immunoSEQ multiplex PCR. Among roughly 140,000 clones listed, about 91% were seen once. Time point of the sample: blood 2 weeks post-SBRT. As to treatment: 15 Gy SBRT to primary tumor, nephrectomy 4 weeks later. The origin of this receptor is a woman in her 50s with renal cell carcinoma. The material was blood, obtained from a patient whose treatment included radiotherapy and nephrectomy. The chain has TRBV7-8 and TRBJ2-7, with TRBD2 identical over 10 bases. The CDR3 nucleotides are TGTGCCAGCAGCTTAGAATTGGGACTAGCGTTCGAGCAGTACTTC. Residues: CASSLELGLAFEQYF.